This TCR beta chain appears in the sequencing data of a study of blood T cell repertoires in COVID-19 (dated by TCRdb to the early 2020s). For the study in its entirety: Samples from collaborators originated in the United States, Italy and Spain and spanned both the acute and convalescent phases of COVID-19. Where available, HLA class I and class II types were taken from metadata supplied by the sample provider and were not determined by assay-based typing. Nearly every sample came with metadata listing a de-identified subject ID, COVID-19 status, age in years and sex. A freely available public database, intended as a resource for researchers studying the immune response to SARS-CoV-2, is where the repertoires were released. Deeply sampled blood TCRbeta repertoires from subjects exposed to, actively infected with, or recovered from COVID-19 were included in the dataset. The prospective study material was composed of cDNA or gDNA derived from T cells, B-cell-depleted T cells, or PBMCs. Samples were obtained from the ongoing ImmuneRACE study (first 160 participants) and from approximately 1,200 subjects provided by 6 global collaborators.

Note on this clone: It has no known antigen specificity. It has no much larger one-base neighbor in the sample; base qualities were not kept.

TCRbeta CDR3 regions were amplified from genomic DNA by means of the immunoSEQ Assay, a bias-controlled multiplex PCR. Regarding the original processing steps: Within the assay, amplification of reference gene primers was used to estimate how many nucleated cells each sample contained. To quantify the absolute abundance of each unique TCRbeta CDR3 rearrangement, sequence reads were collapsed and filtered. For each sample, productive Simpson clonality was calculated as the square root of Simpson's diversity index across productive rearrangements. Held by TCRdb, this immuneACCESS table contains in-frame sequences only and omits some clones. Under half of the omission traces to an unresolved V gene where checked; the cause of the rest is unknown. For V, J and clone size, that table is used; D and trimming come from the DNA. Recorded for this sample are about 140,000 clones; roughly four fifths of them occurred a single time. Of the sample, 1.6% falls within the top ten clones.

What the authors observed across the whole study: The amount of clinical and demographic metadata varied by source and participant and was provided uncurated.

The collaborating institutions used their own protocols to collect whole blood in K2EDTA tubes. For TCRbeta analysis, collaborators shipped samples as frozen whole blood, isolated PBMCs, or DNA extracted from either of those sample types. The germline V gene (reference sequence) supplies CDR1 SGHNT and CDR2 YYREEE. Spanning cysteine to phenylalanine, the CDR3 consists of 14 amino acids. The only DNA kept is the CDR3, 42 bases in frame from the first base. V sheds 0 bases and J sheds 5 bases, leaving 8 bases between their ends. Sequenced input: peripheral blood. The chain is encoded by TRBV5-4 joined to TRBJ1-4; the D segment cannot be called with confidence. The TCR originated in a human donor in a cohort sampled during active COVID-19. The CDR3 region reads CASSLDGWNEKLFF. The DNA is TGTGCCAGCAGCTTGGACGGGTGGAATGAAAAACTGTTTTTT.